The 32 T cell receptor beta chains below were found in one sample sequenced in a study of blood T cell repertoires in COVID-19. TCRdb keeps only in-frame clones here, not all; method: immunoSEQ multiplex PCR. Of approximately 230,000 clones in the sample, about four fifths were seen once. Input material: peripheral blood. The source is an elderly man with acute or convalescent COVID-19.

V gene TRBV7-2 combines with J gene TRBJ1-2, with TRBD1 as a possible D gene (6 bases). Per germline, CDR1 SGHTA and CDR2 FQGNSA. This CDR3 has 15 amino acids. Trimming stripped 0 bases from V and 2 bases from J, with 10 bases between. The CDR3: CASSLASGQNYGYTF. CDR3 nucleotides: TGTGCCAGCAGCTTAGCTTCTGGACAGAACTATGGCTACACCTTC. Full variable domain (outside the CDR3, taken from reference TRBV7-2 and TRBJ1-2): GAGVSQSPSNKVTEKGKDVELRCDPISGHTALYWYRQSLGQGLEFLIYFQGNSAPDKSGLPSDRFSAERTGGSVSTLTIQRTQQEDSAVYLCASSLASGQNYGYTFGSGTRLTVV.

V is TRBV29-1 and J is TRBJ2-5; possibly TRBD2 for D (7 bases). Trimming removed 7 bases from V and 3 bases from J, with 18 bases in between. Germline CDR1 is SQVTM and CDR2 is ANQGSEA. The CDR3 spans 14 residues. This CDR3 reads CSAWLGGAKETQYF. CDR3 coding DNA: TGCAGCGCCTGGCTGGGGGGGGCAAAAGAGACCCAGTACTTC.

Details on this clone: The junction shows a germline mismatch at one end, possibly a read error. The chain recombines TRBV3-1 (or the pseudogene TRBV3-2) with TRBJ2-7; TRBD2 aligns across 14 bases. This CDR3 has 16 residues. Germline values: CDR1 LGHDT, CDR2 YNNKEL (reference sequence). The CDR3 spells CASRQAGTSGSGEQYF. DNA of the CDR3: TGTGCCAGCAGACAAGCCGGGACTAGCGGGAGTGGCGAGCAGTACTTC.

In this sample, this clone turned up once. The rearrangement uses TRBV6-1 and TRBJ1-5; D remains unclear. V was cut by 2 bases and J by 0 bases, with 8 bases left in between. The V gene's germline CDR1 is MNHNS and CDR2 SASEGT. The CDR3 runs to 15 residues. This CDR3 is CASSEIPYSNQPQHF. CDR3 nucleotides: TGTGCCAGCAGTGAAATTCCTTATAGCAATCAGCCCCAGCATTTT.

The rearrangement uses TRBV5-5 and TRBJ1-4, with 10 bases identical to TRBD1. Losses at the gene ends were 3 bases for V and 3 bases for J; bases not matched to a gene: 8. The CDR3 is made up of 17 amino acids. Per the germline V gene, CDR1 is SGHKS and CDR2 is YYEKEE (reference sequence). The CDR3 loop is CASSSGTGAAANEKLFF. The CDR3 coding sequence is TGTGCCAGCAGCTCCGGGACAGGGGCTGCGGCTAATGAAAAACTGTTTTTT.

The J gene is TRBJ1-5, the V gene TRBV6-6; a weak D match, TRBD1 (6 bases). The ends were cut back, 7 bases at V and 2 bases at J, with 12 bases in the middle. CDR1 and CDR2 (germline): MNHNY, SVGAGI (reference sequence). This CDR3 spans 14 amino acids. DNA of the CDR3: TGTGCCAGCAAACAGGGTTCGGGCAATCAGCCCCAGCATTTT. Amino acids: CASKQGSGNQPQHF.

This chain connects TRBV6-6 to TRBJ2-1, with unresolved D. Germline CDR1 MNHNY, CDR2 SVGAGI (reference sequence). The V gene lost 0 bases and the J gene lost 0 bases, with 9 bases spanning the gap. The CDR3 is made up of 16 amino acids. The CDR3 sequence: CASSYSPNFSYNEQFF. The CDR3 DNA reads as TGTGCCAGCAGTTACTCGCCCAACTTCTCCTACAATGAGCAGTTCTTC.

The V and J genes are TRBV7-3 and TRBJ1-4; 10 nucleotides line up with TRBD1. Germline V gene sequence: CDR1 SGHTA, CDR2 FQGTGA. The CDR3 runs 17 residues. V lost 1 base and J lost 6; bases outside the gene matches: 8. The CDR3 region has the DNA TGTGCCAGCAGCTTAAAGGGACAGGGGTCTACCTATGAAAAACTGTTTTTT. It codes for CASSLKGQGSTYEKLFF. The whole variable domain, remainder taken from reference TRBV7-3 and TRBJ1-4, is GAGVSQTPSNKVTEKGKYVELRCDPISGHTALYWYRQSLGQGPEFLIYFQGTGAADDSGLPNDRFFAVRPEGSVSTLKIQRTERGDSAVYLCASSLKGQGSTYEKLFFGSGTQLSVL.

Only a few counts were recorded for this clone. The V and J genes are TRBV24-1 and TRBJ2-1; 16 bases line up with TRBD2. This CDR3 is built from 20 residues. Germline trimming cut 10 bases from V and 4 bases from J; bases unmatched to any gene: 18. Germline CDR1 reads KGHDR; CDR2 reads SFDVKD. In DNA form, the CDR3 reads TGTGCCACACAAGTCTCTCCGGGACTAGCGGGAGGGCGTTTATACAATGAGCAGTTCTTC. Protein sequence: CATQVSPGLAGGRLYNEQFF.

This clone was seen only a few times. J is TRBJ1-2 and V is TRBV4-1; 7 nucleotides agree with TRBD1. V gave up 2 bases and J gave up 5 bases; unmatched junction bases: 8. CDR1 and CDR2 (germline): MGHRA, YSYEKL. This CDR3 is 15 amino acids long. The CDR3 loop is CASSQPQGGVYGYTF. The CDR3 DNA is TGCGCCAGCAGCCAACCTCAGGGGGGAGTTTATGGCTACACCTTC.

V gene TRBV24-1 combines with J gene TRBJ2-1, with TRBD2 matching over 12 bases. Unmatched junction bases numbered 6, after V lost 3 bases and J lost 10 bases. CDR3 length equals 15 residues. Germline V CDR1 and CDR2: KGHDR, SFDVKD. Here the CDR3 reads CATSDGTSGPREQFF. CDR3 coding DNA: TGTGCCACCAGTGATGGGACTAGCGGGCCGAGAGAGCAGTTCTTC.

The chain combines TRBV19 with TRBJ2-1; 10 bases align to TRBD2. V lost 0 bases and J lost 0; bases outside the gene matches: 11. The V gene's germline CDR1 is LNHDA and CDR2 SQIVND (reference sequence). The CDR3 spans 20 residues. The CDR3 spells CASSIDPGVASGSSYNEQFF. The CDR3 DNA follows: TGTGCCAGTAGTATAGACCCCGGGGTTGCTAGCGGGAGCTCCTACAATGAGCAGTTCTTC.

This clone has just a few counts. The chain couples TRBV18 to TRBJ1-2, with 8 positions matching TRBD1. This CDR3 has 19 amino acids. The V and J ends lost 2 bases and 3 bases, in that order; junction bases with no gene match: 17. Germline V gives CDR1 KGHSH, CDR2 LQKENI. The CDR3 reads CASSPTTGQGRRFYYGYTF. The CDR3 DNA reads TGTGCCAGCTCACCAACCACCGGACAGGGACGGCGGTTTTACTATGGCTACACCTTC.

This clone was observed a single time. The genes are TRBV18 and TRBJ1-2; 11 bases map to TRBD1. The CDR3 runs 14 residues. CDR1 is KGHSH and CDR2 is LQKENI in the germline V gene. V trimming: 6 bases; J trimming: 3 bases; junction bases outside the gene matches: 3. CDR3: CASSGQGEDYGYTF. CDR3 nucleotides: TGTGCCAGCTCGGGACAGGGGGAAGACTATGGCTACACCTTC.

CDR3 nucleotides: TGTGCCAGCAGCTCCGCTGGGACAGGTGCCCTCTCCTACGAGCAGTACTTC. It yields the protein CASSSAGTGALSYEQYF. V and J are TRBV7-2 and TRBJ2-7; the match to TRBD1 covers 8 bases. Germline V gene sequence: CDR1 SGHTA, CDR2 FQGNSA. The CDR3 is 17 amino acids. After removal of 4 bases from V and 0 bases from J, the junction contained 11 bases not matched to a gene. The complete variable domain, with remaining parts taken from reference TRBV7-2 and TRBJ2-7, reads GAGVSQSPSNKVTEKGKDVELRCDPISGHTALYWYRQSLGQGLEFLIYFQGNSAPDKSGLPSDRFSAERTGGSVSTLTIQRTQQEDSAVYLCASSSAGTGALSYEQYFGPGTRLTVT.

The chain uses TRBV27 and TRBJ1-2; tentative D call: TRBD1 (6 bases). This CDR3 is 14 amino acids long. Germline values: CDR1 MNHEY, CDR2 SMNVEV (reference sequence). Trimming stripped 3 bases from V and 5 bases from J, with 13 bases between. The CDR3 bases are TGTGCCAGCAGTTTCAGGGGCCGCCGATATGGCTACACCTTC. It encodes CASSFRGRRYGYTF.

V gene TRBV18 combines with J gene TRBJ2-1; the match to TRBD1 covers 7 bases. V lost 4 bases and J lost 4; bases outside the gene matches: 10. This CDR3 is 16 amino acids long. The germline CDR1 and CDR2 sequences are KGHSH and LQKENI. CDR3 sequence: CASSHSVGGPYNEQFF. Written as DNA, the CDR3 is TGTGCCAGCTCACACTCGGTAGGGGGCCCATACAATGAGCAGTTCTTC.

The J gene is TRBJ1-2, the V gene TRBV30; D is uncertain. Germline loops: CDR1 GTSNPN, CDR2 SVGIG (reference sequence). V lost 0 bases and J lost 0, with 5 bases in between. CDR3 length: 13 amino acids. For the CDR3, the DNA is TGTGCCTGGAGTGTACTGGCTAACTATGGCTACACCTTC. It yields the protein CAWSVLANYGYTF.

The rearrangement joins TRBV5-1 to TRBJ2-3; the D is unclear. Germline V lookup: CDR1 SGHRS, CDR2 YFSETQ. The CDR3 loop spans 14 amino acids. Trimming shortened V by 3 bases and J by 6 bases, and 14 bases separated the two germline ends. The CDR3: CASSSGSSYDTQYF. Written as DNA, the CDR3 is TGCGCCAGCAGCTCCGGTTCTAGTTACGATACGCAGTATTTT.

The J gene is TRBJ2-5, the V gene TRBV6-1; possible D gene TRBD1, 5 bases. The ends were cut back, 3 bases at V and 1 base at J, with 15 bases in the middle. Germline CDR1 MNHNS, CDR2 SASEGT. The CDR3 has 16 residues. The CDR3: CASSENPDSSQETQYF. In DNA form, the CDR3 reads TGTGCCAGCAGTGAGAATCCCGACAGTTCCCAAGAGACCCAGTACTTC.

The chain is built from TRBV7-2 and TRBJ1-6, with D perhaps matching TRBD1 (5 bases). V was pared by 5 bases and J by 6 bases, with 20 bases between. The CDR3 extends over 17 amino acids. Per the germline V gene, CDR1 is SGHTA and CDR2 is FQGNSA. This CDR3 reads CASSVKTGEPRNSPLHF. The CDR3 DNA sequence: TGTGCCAGCAGCGTCAAGACGGGGGAACCGCGTAATTCACCCCTCCACTTT.

The chain couples TRBV7-9 to TRBJ2-2; D possibly corresponds to TRBD2 (6 bases). V lost 5 bases and J lost 4, with 17 bases in between. The CDR3 totals 16 residues. CDR1 is SEHNR and CDR2 is FQNEAQ in the germline V gene (reference sequence). The CDR3 reads CASSPGGGVSTGELFF. CDR3 nucleotide sequence: TGTGCCAGCAGCCCGGGTGGCGGGGTTAGCACCGGGGAGCTGTTTTTT.

V is TRBV3-1 (or the pseudogene TRBV3-2) and J is TRBJ2-5; D is possibly TRBD1 (6 bases). The germline V and J ends were trimmed by 1 base and 2 bases, with 11 bases remaining between them. CDR1 LGHDT and CDR2 YNNKEL come from the germline V gene (reference sequence). The CDR3 totals 15 residues. CDR3 loop: CASSQASGDQETQYF. The CDR3 DNA is TGTGCCAGCAGCCAAGCCTCAGGGGATCAAGAGACCCAGTACTTC.

The chain recombines TRBV28 with TRBJ1-6; no reliable D call. The CDR3 extends over 16 amino acids. Germline CDR1 and CDR2: MDHEN and SYDVKM. Trimming removed 2 bases from V and 1 base from J, with 9 bases in between. This CDR3 reads CASSLPRGSYNSPLHF. The CDR3 DNA sequence: TGTGCCAGCAGTTTACCTAGAGGGTCCTATAATTCACCCCTCCACTTT.

This clone was recorded a few times. The rearrangement links TRBV5-5 to TRBJ2-2; no reliable D call. Germline-derived CDR1 and CDR2 are SGHKS and YYEKEE (reference sequence). This CDR3 spans 16 amino acids. The ends were cut back, 1 base at V and 1 base at J, with 11 bases in the middle. CDR3 residues: CASSLRSLMNTGELFF. The DNA for the CDR3 is TGTGCCAGCAGCTTGCGTAGCCTCATGAACACCGGGGAGCTGTTTTTT.

The chain joins TRBV6-1 to TRBJ1-5; D is unclear. CDR3 length: 14 amino acids. Germline assignment: CDR1 MNHNS and CDR2 SASEGT. Trimming stripped 2 bases from V and 3 bases from J, with 8 bases between. The CDR3 DNA follows: TGTGCCAGCAGTGAATCCGGGATCAATCAGCCCCAGCATTTT. Amino acid sequence: CASSESGINQPQHF.

The chain recombines TRBV10-3 with TRBJ1-6, with TRBD1 matching over 7 bases. V gave up 6 bases and J gave up 7 bases; unmatched junction bases: 3. CDR1 is ENHRY, CDR2 SYGVKD, per germline. The CDR3 is 13 amino acids. The CDR3 coding sequence is TGTGCCATCAGAATGGACAGGAATTCACCCCTCCACTTT. Amino acid sequence: CAIRMDRNSPLHF.

This chain uses TRBV12-3 or TRBV12-4 with TRBJ1-5; 8 bases align to TRBD1. This CDR3 is built from 13 residues. V was pared by 4 bases and J by 11 bases, with 7 bases of the junction left unmatched. Here the CDR3 reads CASSWTGLGAQHF. In nucleotides, the CDR3 is TGTGCCAGCAGTTGGACAGGGCTGGGGGCCCAGCATTTT.

The chain combines TRBV3-1 (or the pseudogene TRBV3-2) with TRBJ2-2; TRBD2 is a possible D gene (5 bases). The CDR3 runs 14 residues. Germline CDR1 is LGHDT and CDR2 is YNNKEL (reference sequence). V was shortened by 2 bases and J by 6 bases, with 10 bases between the two germline ends. The CDR3, as DNA: TGTGCCAGCAGCCAATGGGAGAAGGCCGGGGAGCTGTTTTTT. Protein sequence: CASSQWEKAGELFF.

The table lists this clone with a count of one. The CDR3 bases are TGTGCCAGCAGCTTAGATAGGACAGGGGGCCACGGTCAGCCCCAGCATTTT. Amino acid sequence: CASSLDRTGGHGQPQHF. This chain joins TRBV11-2 and TRBJ1-5, with 11 bases fitting TRBD1. The CDR3 runs 17 residues. V was pared by 0 bases and J by 6 bases, with 7 bases of the junction left unmatched. Germline CDR1 is SGHAT and CDR2 is FQNNGV. Full variable domain (missing parts from reference TRBV11-2 and TRBJ1-5): EAGVAQSPRYKIIEKRQSVAFWCNPISGHATLYWYQQILGQGPKLLIQFQNNGVVDDSQLPKDRFSAERLKGVDSTLKIQPAKLEDSAVYLCASSLDRTGGHGQPQHFGDGTRLSIL.

The CDR3 protein is CASSYSQAISNQPQHF. The CDR3 DNA is TGTGCCAGCAGTTATTCGCAGGCGATTAGCAATCAGCCCCAGCATTTT. V is TRBV6-6 and J is TRBJ1-5; D is ambiguous. Between the trimmed V and J ends, which lost 3 bases and 0 bases, there was a span of 12 bases. This CDR3 has 16 residues. The germline CDR1 and CDR2 sequences are MNHNY and SVGAGI (reference sequence).

J is TRBJ1-2 and V is TRBV28, with 7 bases identical to TRBD1. Trimming at V came to 3 bases and at J to 8 bases, leaving 12 bases not matched to a gene. Germline CDR1 reads MDHEN; CDR2 reads SYDVKM. The CDR3 sequence is 15 residues long. DNA for the CDR3: TGTGCCAGCAGTTTTTACGACAGGGTGGGTAAGGGCTACACCTTC. It specifies CASSFYDRVGKGYTF.